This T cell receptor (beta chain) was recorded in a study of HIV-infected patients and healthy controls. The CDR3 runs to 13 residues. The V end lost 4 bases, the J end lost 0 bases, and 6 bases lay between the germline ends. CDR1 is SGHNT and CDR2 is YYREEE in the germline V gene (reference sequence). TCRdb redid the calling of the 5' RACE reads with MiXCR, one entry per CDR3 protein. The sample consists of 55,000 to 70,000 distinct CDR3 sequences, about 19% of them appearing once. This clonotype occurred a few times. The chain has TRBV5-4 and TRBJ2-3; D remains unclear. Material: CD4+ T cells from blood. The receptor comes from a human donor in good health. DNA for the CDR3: TGTGCCAGCAGCCGGCCAAGCACAGATACGCAGTATTTT. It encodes CASSRPSTDTQYF.